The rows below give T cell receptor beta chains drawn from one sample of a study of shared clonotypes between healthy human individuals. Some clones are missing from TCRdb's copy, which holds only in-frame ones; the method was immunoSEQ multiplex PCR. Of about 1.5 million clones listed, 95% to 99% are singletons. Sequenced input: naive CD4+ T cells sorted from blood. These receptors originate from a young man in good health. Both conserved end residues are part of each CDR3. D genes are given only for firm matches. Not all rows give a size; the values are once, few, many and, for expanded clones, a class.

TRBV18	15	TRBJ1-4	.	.	TGTGCCAGCTCACCGAGGACAGCAACTAATGAAAAACTGTTTTTT	CASSPRTATNEKLFF
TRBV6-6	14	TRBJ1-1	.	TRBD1	TGTGCCAGCACCCTGGACAGGGTGAACACTGAAGCTTTCTTT	CASTLDRVNTEAFF
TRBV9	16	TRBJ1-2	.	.	TGTGCCAGCAGCGCCACAGGGTCCGGGGCTAACTATGGCTACACCTTC	CASSATGSGANYGYTF
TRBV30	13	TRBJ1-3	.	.	TGTGCCTGTACATCGAGCTCTGGAAACACCATATATTTT	CACTSSSGNTIYF
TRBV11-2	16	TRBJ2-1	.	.	TGTGCCAGCAGACTAGGGGGACCCTGGGGGGGCAATGAGCAGTTCTTC	CASRLGGPWGGNEQFF
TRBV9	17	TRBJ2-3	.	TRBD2	TGTGCCAGCAGCGTAGGGGCGGGGGGCTTTAGCACAGATACGCAGTATTTT	CASSVGAGGFSTDTQYF
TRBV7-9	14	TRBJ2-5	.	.	TGTGCCAGCAGTCCCCCGAACAGACAAGAGACCCAGTACTTC	CASSPPNRQETQYF
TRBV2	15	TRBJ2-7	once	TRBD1	TGTGCCAGCAGTGAAGCGACAGGGGGATTGGGGGAGCAGTACTTC	CASSEATGGLGEQYF
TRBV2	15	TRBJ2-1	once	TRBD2	TGTGCCAGCGGTGGGGGACTAGTATTGTACAATGAGCAGTTCTTC	CASGGGLVLYNEQFF
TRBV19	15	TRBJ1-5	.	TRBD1	TGTGCCAGTAGTATAGCGAAGGGACAGGCTCAGCCCCAGCATTTT	CASSIAKGQAQPQHF